This TCR beta chain was profiled in a study of human T cells and chemical hapten exposure. General study points: While controls formed fewer of them, expanded TCRs formed significantly more large CDR3 similarity clusters.

The V and J ends lost 0 bases and 0 bases, in that order; junction bases with no gene match: 6. Germline V gene lookup returns CDR1 LGHNA and CDR2 YNFKEQ. The CDR3 length is 17 residues. This clonotype was found many times. Its specificity is not known. Specified time point: patch test 2, 6 weeks after DPC sensitization. Sample treatment: therapeutic diphenylcyclopropenone sensitization with weekly scalp DPC. One entry per CDR3 protein results from TCRdb running MiXCR on the RACE reads. Here the sample spans 140,000 or so distinct CDR3 sequences, 12% being singletons. The starting material was whole blood, obtained in connection with sensitization to the hapten diphenylcyclopropenone (DPC). The source of this sequence is a woman aged 45-65 years with alopecia areata. Some clones in this sample may be carry-over from other donors' samples. The chain is built from TRBV4-2 and TRBJ1-2; 8 bases match TRBD1. Here the CDR3 reads CASSQEGTGGTNYGYTF. The CDR3 coding sequence is TGTGCCAGCAGCCAAGAGGGCACAGGGGGGACTAACTATGGCTACACCTTC.